These 19 T cell receptor beta chains originate from one sample sequenced in a study of cytomegalovirus exposure and HLA in healthy donors. The PCR made use of 60 Vbeta and 13 Jbeta primers. The protocol was immunoSEQ multiplex PCR, while the TCRdb copy is restricted to in-frame clones and leaves out a portion. The repertoire holds over 150,000 clones, with about four fifths as singletons. The sample was PBMCs. The receptors derive from a woman aged 45-60 years in good health and CMV-seropositive.

The rearrangement links TRBV18 to TRBJ1-2; the D is unclear. The CDR3 runs 14 residues. Per the germline V gene, CDR1 is KGHSH and CDR2 is LQKENI. The ends were cut back, 1 base at V and 4 bases at J, with 10 bases in the middle. CDR3 amino acids: CASSPLEQSYGYTF. CDR3 sequence (DNA): TGTGCCAGCTCACCACTGGAACAGAGCTATGGCTACACCTTC.

This sequence joins TRBV7-9 and TRBJ1-2; the D is unclear. This CDR3 region has 12 residues. In germline, CDR1 is SEHNR, CDR2 FQNEAQ (reference sequence). V was pared by 8 bases and J by 4 bases, with 11 bases between. This CDR3 is CASSSSGYGYTF. CDR3 DNA: TGTGCCAGCTCCTCATCGGGCTATGGCTACACCTTC.

V usage is TRBV7-2 and J usage is TRBJ1-6; D unresolved. Germline CDR1 and CDR2: SGHTA and FQGNSA. V was pared by 1 base and J by 9 bases, with 4 bases between. The CDR3 has 12 residues. DNA for the CDR3: TGTGCCAGCAGCTTAGACAGTTCACCCCTCCACTTT. Encoded protein: CASSLDSSPLHF. The entire variable domain, with the rest obtained from reference TRBV7-2 and TRBJ1-6, is as follows: GAGVSQSPSNKVTEKGKDVELRCDPISGHTALYWYRQSLGQGLEFLIYFQGNSAPDKSGLPSDRFSAERTGGSVSTLTIQRTQQEDSAVYLCASSLDSSPLHFGNGTRLTVT.

The chain combines TRBV7-2 with TRBJ2-1; the D gene is possibly TRBD1 (6 bases). The germline gives CDR1 SGHTA, CDR2 FQGNSA. Trimming pared 0 bases from V and 0 bases from J, leaving 9 bases between. This CDR3 contains 16 residues. CDR3 amino acids: CASSLAGAFSYNEQFF. DNA of the CDR3: TGTGCCAGCAGCTTAGCGGGGGCCTTCTCCTACAATGAGCAGTTCTTC.

V and J are TRBV7-9 and TRBJ1-1; D is undetermined. The V and J ends lost 5 bases and 2 bases respectively, with 18 bases between them. CDR3 size: 16 residues. Germline assignment: CDR1 SEHNR and CDR2 FQNEAQ (reference sequence). CDR3 sequence reads: CASSKRTGASNTEAFF. The DNA for the CDR3 is TGTGCCAGCAGCAAAAGGACGGGAGCTTCTAACACTGAAGCTTTCTTT.

This chain links TRBV9 with TRBJ2-7; TRBD2 matches at 9 bases. From germline, CDR1 is SGDLS and CDR2 YYNGEE. Germline trimming cut 0 bases from V and 5 bases from J; bases unmatched to any gene: 6. The CDR3 is made up of 15 amino acids. CDR3 bases: TGTGCCAGCAGCGTAGGGCTAGCGGGAAACCACGAGCAGTACTTC. Residues: CASSVGLAGNHEQYF.

This clone was detected only a few times. This sequence joins TRBV23-1 and TRBJ1-5, with TRBD1 matching over 7 bases. Being an ORF, TRBV23-1 has a function that is uncertain. V lost 10 bases and J lost 4; bases outside the gene matches: 13. There are 15 residues in the CDR3. In nucleotides, the CDR3 is TGCGCCACCACCCCCAAGGGGGCCCTGAATCAGCCCCAGCATTTT. It translates to CATTPKGALNQPQHF.

Concerning this clone: The junction departs from germline at one end; a sequencing error may be responsible. This chain links TRBV7-9 with TRBJ1-1; tentatively, D is TRBD1 (6 bases). Germline V gene lookup returns CDR1 SEHNR and CDR2 FQNEAQ (reference sequence). The CDR3 runs to 15 residues. The CDR3 spells CSSSLAGAGGTEAFF. In DNA, the CDR3 is TGTTCCAGCAGCCTGGCGGGGGCGGGAGGCACTGAAGCTTTCTTT. Full variable domain (remainder filled in from reference TRBV7-9 and TRBJ1-1): DTGVSQNPRHKITKRGQNVTFRCDPISEHNRLYWYRQTLGQGPEFLTYFQNEAQLEKSRLLSDRFSAERPKGSFSTLEIQRTEQGDSAMYLCSSSLAGAGGTEAFFGQGTRLTVV.

V usage is TRBV5-1 and J usage is TRBJ2-1; TRBD2 matches at 9 bases. The CDR3 is made up of 15 amino acids. Germline trimming cut 1 base from V and 6 bases from J; bases unmatched to any gene: 5. In germline, CDR1 is SGHRS, CDR2 YFSETQ. CDR3 sequence: CASSLLSGSTNEQFF. The CDR3 DNA sequence: TGCGCCAGCAGCTTGCTTAGCGGGAGTACCAATGAGCAGTTCTTC.

This rearrangement joins TRBV9 to TRBJ1-1, with D unclear. Trimming cost V 0 bases and J 5 bases, with 11 bases left between them. The germline gives CDR1 SGDLS, CDR2 YYNGEE. CDR3 length: 14 amino acids. CDR3 nucleotides: TGTGCCAGCAGCGTAGGAACGAGTTATACTGAAGCTTTCTTT. Its translation: CASSVGTSYTEAFF.

This clone has more than one count but fewer than ten. The chain joins TRBV5-1 to TRBJ2-1; 8 bases are shared with TRBD1. With V trimmed by 2 bases and J by 5 bases, 3 bases remained unmatched. This CDR3 is built from 14 residues. Germline V CDR1 and CDR2: SGHRS, YFSETQ. The CDR3 sequence: CASSFGQGDNEQFF. The CDR3 DNA reads TGCGCCAGCAGCTTTGGACAGGGAGACAATGAGCAGTTCTTC.

The CDR3 nucleotides are TGTGCCAGTAGTCCGCGGGGGGCGAGGGACACTGAAGCTTTCTTT. Amino acid sequence: CASSPRGARDTEAFF. This chain joins TRBV19 and TRBJ1-1, with a possible D match to TRBD1 (6 bases). Germline V CDR1 and CDR2: LNHDA, SQIVND (reference sequence). V was cut by 5 bases and J by 3 bases, with 16 bases left in between. This CDR3 comprises 15 residues.

This chain uses TRBV6-4 with TRBJ2-3, with 10 bases lining up with TRBD2. The CDR3 spans 15 residues. CDR1 and CDR2 from the germline V gene are MRHNA and SNTAGT. Trimming at V came to 3 bases and at J to 5 bases, leaving 5 bases not matched to a gene. The CDR3 DNA reads as TGTGCCAGCAGTGAAGCGGGGGGGAGAGGAGATACGCAGTATTTT. The encoded protein is CASSEAGGRGDTQYF.

The rearrangement links TRBV11-1 to TRBJ2-5; 7 bases are a match to TRBD1. The V gene's germline CDR1 is SGHAT and CDR2 FQDESV (reference sequence). Trimming removed 1 base from V and 4 bases from J; junction bases left unmatched: 3. There are 14 residues in the CDR3. CDR3 DNA sequence: TGTGCCAGCAGCTTAGACAGGGGTGGAGAGACCCAGTACTTC. Residues: CASSLDRGGETQYF.

The rearrangement joins TRBV7-6 to TRBJ2-7; perhaps TRBD1 as D (6 bases). CDR3 length equals 13 residues. The germline V gene encodes CDR1 SGHVS and CDR2 FNYEAQ. With 1 base removed from V and 6 bases from J, the gap between germline ends came to 10 bases. DNA for the CDR3: TGTGCCAGCAGCTTAGGACAGGATAGCGAGCAGTACTTC. Its protein product is CASSLGQDSEQYF.

The chain couples TRBV7-3 to TRBJ2-1, with TRBD1 matching over 8 bases. Germline V CDR1 and CDR2: SGHTA, FQGTGA. The CDR3 is 12 residues long. Trimming took 4 bases from V and 8 from J; bases not matched to a gene: 1. Here the CDR3 DNA reads TGTGCCAGCAGCTCGGACAGGGATGAGCAGTTCTTC. Its protein is CASSSDRDEQFF. Full variable domain (missing parts from reference TRBV7-3 and TRBJ2-1): GAGVSQTPSNKVTEKGKYVELRCDPISGHTALYWYRQSLGQGPEFLIYFQGTGAADDSGLPNDRFFAVRPEGSVSTLKIQRTERGDSAVYLCASSSDRDEQFFGPGTRLTVL.

This chain uses TRBV29-1 with TRBJ2-7; 8 nucleotides agree with TRBD1. V trimming: 7 bases; J trimming: 2 bases; junction bases outside the gene matches: 7. CDR1 is SQVTM, CDR2 ANQGSEA, per germline. This CDR3 has 13 amino acids. Written as DNA, the CDR3 is TGCAGCGCCACCGGACAGGGTACCTACGAGCAGTACTTC. It yields the protein CSATGQGTYEQYF.

The rearrangement uses TRBV28 and TRBJ1-5, with 7 nucleotides matching TRBD1. CDR3 length: 15 residues. Germline CDR1 and CDR2: MDHEN and SYDVKM. With 5 bases clipped from V and 5 bases from J, the junction kept 9 bases outside the gene matches. This CDR3 is CASSIRGWGDQPQHF. Here the CDR3 DNA reads TGTGCCAGCAGTATCAGGGGGTGGGGGGATCAGCCCCAGCATTTT. The variable domain in full, completed from reference TRBV28 and TRBJ1-5, reads DVKVTQSSRYLVKRTGEKVFLECVQDMDHENMFWYRQDPGLGLRLIYFSYDVKMKEKGDIPEGYSVSREKKERFSLILESASTNQTSMYLCASSIRGWGDQPQHFGDGTRLSIL.

The chain recombines TRBV7-9 with TRBJ1-4; D remains unclear. V lost 2 bases and J 5 bases, leaving 12 bases between the germline ends. The CDR3 sequence is 15 residues long. Germline V CDR1 and CDR2: SEHNR, FQNEAQ (reference sequence). The CDR3 loop is CASSLSQAGNEKLFF. CDR3 bases: TGTGCCAGCAGCTTATCCCAGGCGGGAAATGAAAAACTGTTTTTT. The variable domain in full, completed from reference TRBV7-9 and TRBJ1-4, reads DTGVSQNPRHKITKRGQNVTFRCDPISEHNRLYWYRQTLGQGPEFLTYFQNEAQLEKSRLLSDRFSAERPKGSFSTLEIQRTEQGDSAMYLCASSLSQAGNEKLFFGSGTQLSVL.